The 10 T cell receptor beta chains reported below all come from one sample, sequenced in a study of blood T cells in healthy people across ages. Through a sample-barcoded 5' primer and a J-beta primer mix, a second PCR was run for roughly 7 to 12 cycles. TCRdb fed the 5' RACE reads into MiXCR, producing one record per CDR3 protein. The profile shows over 450,000 distinct CDR3 sequences, about 24% of them singletons. These records were also assigned to another study, of T cells of mothers and their children.

Specimen: blood. The receptors here all came from a boy between 10 and 17 years old in good health.

This clonotype was seen a few times. The genes are TRBV11-2 and TRBJ2-1; D is perhaps TRBD2 (7 bases). This CDR3 is built from 15 residues. Per germline, CDR1 SGHAT and CDR2 FQNNGV. The V end lost 1 base, the J end lost 9 bases, and 16 bases lay between the germline ends. CDR3 protein: CASSLGGGRGAEQFF. The CDR3 DNA is TGTGCCAGCAGCTTAGGGGGGGGCAGGGGCGCTGAGCAGTTCTTC.

This clonotype was counted between two and nine times. The chain has TRBV20-1 and TRBJ2-1, with D possibly being TRBD1 (7 bases). The CDR3 is 14 residues long. V was trimmed by 6 bases and J by 8 bases, leaving 20 bases between them. CDR1 DFQATT and CDR2 SNEGSKA come from the germline V gene (reference sequence). CDR3 nucleotides: TGCAGTGCGTCGAGGGGGCTAGCGATAGATGAGCAGTTCTTC. Its protein product is CSASRGLAIDEQFF.

The chain carries TRBV6-5 and TRBJ1-1, with a weak D call TRBD1 (5 bases). Looked up from germline, CDR1 is MNHEY and CDR2 is SVGAGI. This CDR3 has 13 residues. The V and J ends lost 6 bases and 8 bases respectively, with 16 bases between them. The CDR3 region has the DNA TGTGCCAGCAGCCGCAGCCCGACAGCGGAAGCTTTCTTT. This codes for CASSRSPTAEAFF.

Points on this clonotype: A read error is likely, as this CDR3 ends without the conserved phenylalanine or tryptophan. The V gene is TRBV12-3 or TRBV12-4, the J gene TRBJ1-1; D is undetermined. Trimming left V 4 bases short and J 1 base short, with 16 bases between. The CDR3 contains 16 residues. CDR3: CASSSQVSRTNTEAFL. CDR3 bases: TGTGCCAGCAGTTCCCAGGTTTCCCGGACGAACACTGAAGCTTTCCTT.

This clonotype was seen a few times. This chain connects TRBV29-1 to TRBJ2-7, with D maybe TRBD2 (5 bases). V gave up 6 bases and J gave up 5 bases, with 14 bases separating them. CDR3 length: 12 residues. CDR1 and CDR2 from the germline V gene are SQVTM and ANQGSEA. CDR3: CSVREGLDEQYF. The CDR3 nucleotides read TGCAGCGTGAGGGAAGGCCTGGACGAGCAGTACTTC.

This clonotype was seen many times. DNA for the CDR3: TGTGCCATCAGTGAGTCGGCAGGGGATTGGAATTCACCCCTCCACTTT. It is translated as CAISESAGDWNSPLHF. The chain couples TRBV10-3 to TRBJ1-6; possibly TRBD1 for D (6 bases). The CDR3 has 16 amino acids. CDR1 is ENHRY and CDR2 is SYGVKD in the germline V gene. Trimming took 0 bases from V and 7 from J, leaving 13 bases between them.

This rearrangement joins TRBV15 to TRBJ2-1; TRBD1 aligns across 9 bases. CDR1 LNHNV and CDR2 YYDKDF come from the germline V gene (reference sequence). The V segment lost 0 bases and the J segment 15 bases; nucleotides outside the gene matches: 12. The CDR3 has 15 residues. CDR3 in amino acids: CATSRDLSGQGRAFF. In DNA, the CDR3 is TGTGCCACCAGCAGAGATCTTTCGGGACAGGGTCGGGCGTTCTTC. The variable domain in full, completed from reference TRBV15 and TRBJ2-1, reads DAMVIQNPRYQVTQFGKPVTLSCSQTLNHNVMYWYQQKSSQAPKLLFHYYDKDFNNEADTPDNFQSRRPNTSFCFLDIRSPGLGDTAMYLCATSRDLSGQGRAFFGPGTRLTVL.

This clonotype was seen only a few times. The CDR3 DNA reads as TGTGCCAGCAGCTTAACCCCCACTAGCGGGAGAAAAGAAGAGACCCAGTACTTC. It is translated as CASSLTPTSGRKEETQYF. The rearrangement uses TRBV7-3 and TRBJ2-5, with 11 bases fitting TRBD2. After removal of 0 bases from V and 3 bases from J, the junction contained 9 bases not matched to a gene. The CDR3 runs to 18 residues. Germline V CDR1 and CDR2: SGHTA, FQGTGA.

V usage is TRBV28 and J usage is TRBJ1-2; TRBD1 agrees at 8 bases. After removal of 5 bases from V and 8 bases from J, the junction contained 10 bases not matched to a gene. The germline V gene encodes CDR1 MDHEN and CDR2 SYDVKM. The CDR3 has 14 residues. The CDR3 DNA reads TGTGCCAGCAGTACGGACAGGGTAAAGGGGGGCTACACCTTC. Protein: CASSTDRVKGGYTF.

This clonotype was counted a few times. The chain carries TRBV4-2 and TRBJ2-3, with TRBD2 matching over 10 bases. Germline CDR1 and CDR2: LGHNA and YNFKEQ. This CDR3 contains 16 residues. Trimming cost V 1 base and J 4 bases; bases outside gene matches: 5. The CDR3 coding sequence is TGTGCCAGCAGCCAAGGACCAGCGGGAGGGGCAGATACGCAGTATTTT. This sequence encodes CASSQGPAGGADTQYF.